This TCR beta chain originates from a study of blood T cell repertoires in COVID-19. At the level of the study: PBMCs, B-cell-depleted T cells, or T cells provided the cDNA or gDNA that made up the material.

V gave up 5 bases and J gave up 5 bases; unmatched junction bases: 10. This CDR3 region has 16 residues. Germline CDR1 SGHTA, CDR2 FQGNSA. Study members were between about 18 and 95 years old and lived in 20 to 25 US regions. Clinical history as reported by participants underpinned cohort assignment. In the study's own analysis: Amplification of reference gene primers was used by the study to estimate nucleated cell counts. The data were produced by immunoSEQ multiplex PCR, yet TCRdb's version contains in-frame clones alone and is incomplete. The D gene and trimming were derived from the DNA, and the V and J assignments and clone size from that table. The table includes around 340,000 clones, approximately 86% detected once.

This TCR was sampled from a woman in her thirties or forties with acute COVID-19. The sequenced material came from PBMCs or T cells enriched from blood (not recorded which). V is TRBV7-2 and J is TRBJ2-1, with 9 positions matching TRBD2. CDR3 sequence reads: CASSVGTSRRHNEQFF. The CDR3 bases are TGTGCCAGCAGCGTAGGGACTAGCCGACGACACAATGAGCAGTTCTTC. Based on the CDR3 plus reference TRBV7-2 and TRBJ2-1, the full variable domain is GAGVSQSPSNKVTEKGKDVELRCDPISGHTALYWYRQSLGQGLEFLIYFQGNSAPDKSGLPSDRFSAERTGGSVSTLTIQRTQQEDSAVYLCASSVGTSRRHNEQFFGPGTRLTVL.